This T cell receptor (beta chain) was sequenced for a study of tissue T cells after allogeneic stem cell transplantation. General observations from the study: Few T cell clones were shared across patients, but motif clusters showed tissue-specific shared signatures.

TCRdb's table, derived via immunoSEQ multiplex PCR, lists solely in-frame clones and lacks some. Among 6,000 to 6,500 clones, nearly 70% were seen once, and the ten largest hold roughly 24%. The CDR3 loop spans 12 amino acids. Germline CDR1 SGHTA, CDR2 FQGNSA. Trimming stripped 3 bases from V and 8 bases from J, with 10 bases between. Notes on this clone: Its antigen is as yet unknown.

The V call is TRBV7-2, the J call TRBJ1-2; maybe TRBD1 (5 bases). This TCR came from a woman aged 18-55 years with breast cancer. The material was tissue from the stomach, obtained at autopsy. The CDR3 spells CASSFGQGGYTF. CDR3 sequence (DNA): TGTGCCAGCAGCTTCGGCCAGGGAGGCTACACCTTC.